This is a list of T cell receptor beta chains from one sample in a study of shared clonotypes between healthy human individuals. Clones were sequenced by immunoSEQ multiplex PCR, and TCRdb holds only the in-frame ones, with some missing. The table has 2,500,000 or so clones, around nine tenths seen once. Sequenced input: naive CD4+ T cells sorted from blood. The receptors shown here come from a man aged 18 to 29 in good health. Both conserved end residues are part of each CDR3. D genes are given only for firm matches. The size entry is marked missing in some rows and otherwise reads once, few, many or a size class.

TGTGCCTGGAGGGGGGACAAGGGTAACGAGCAGTTCTTC | CAWRGDKGNEQFF | - | - | TRBJ2-1 | TRBV30
TGTGCCTGGAGGAGGGGAGGGGGCGACACCGGGGAGCTGTTTTTT | CAWRRGGGDTGELFF | - | - | TRBJ2-2 | TRBV30
TGTGCCAGCAGCCTACGGACAGTCCCGGGTGGCTACACCTTC | CASSLRTVPGGYTF | - | - | TRBJ1-2 | TRBV7-8
TGCGCCAGCACGGCTTGGGGCGGTCGAAACACCATATATTTT | CASTAWGGRNTIYF | - | - | TRBJ1-3 | TRBV23-1
TGTGCCAGCAGGAGGACAGGGGGCGTGGATACGCAGTATTTT | CASRRTGGVDTQYF | TRBD1 | - | TRBJ2-3 | TRBV7-9
TGTGCCAGCAGCCAAGGCGGGGGACAGGGGTGGAATGAGCAGTTCTTC | CASSQGGGQGWNEQFF | TRBD1 | - | TRBJ2-1 | TRBV7-2
TGCGCCAGCATGGAAGGGGGCGTTTGGTCCTATAATTCACCCCTCCACTTT | CASMEGGVWSYNSPLHF | TRBD1 | - | TRBJ1-6 | TRBV5-1
TGTGCCATCGGCAGGGAGAACACCGGGGAGCTGTTTTTT | CAIGRENTGELFF | - | - | TRBJ2-2 | TRBV10-3
TGTGCCAGTAGTACCCATGGGACAGGCAACGAGCAGTACTTC | CASSTHGTGNEQYF | TRBD1 | - | TRBJ2-7 | TRBV19
TGTGCCAGCAGTAACCCCCCGGGGGAGCAGTTCTTC | CASSNPPGEQFF | - | - | TRBJ2-1 | TRBV9
TGTGCCAGCAGAAAAACAGGGGGCTCCACTGAAGCTTTCTTT | CASRKTGGSTEAFF | TRBD1 | - | TRBJ1-1 | TRBV6-5
TGCGCCAGCAGCCAAGGGGAGGCGGGGCAGTTCTTC | CASSQGEAGQFF | - | - | TRBJ2-1 | TRBV4-3
TGCAGCGTTTCGACAGGGACTAATGAGCAGTACTTC | CSVSTGTNEQYF | - | - | TRBJ2-7 | TRBV29-1
TGTGCCTGGGCCCGGGGAGAGACCCAGTACTTC | CAWARGETQYF | - | - | TRBJ2-5 | TRBV30
TGCAGCGTTCCGGGACAGGGTCGCCGCACTGAAGCTTTCTTT | CSVPGQGRRTEAFF | TRBD1 | few | TRBJ1-1 | TRBV29-1
TGTGCCAGTAGTATCGTTAACTATGGCTACACCTTC | CASSIVNYGYTF | - | - | TRBJ1-2 | TRBV19
TGTGCCAGTAGCCACCTGGGGGGCGGGAACTCCTACAATGAGCAGTTCTTC | CASSHLGGGNSYNEQFF | - | - | TRBJ2-1 | TRBV19
TGTGCCAGCAGCCAAGAGGGACTAGCCTTAGAGACCCAGTACTTC | CASSQEGLALETQYF | TRBD2 | once | TRBJ2-5 | TRBV7-9
TGTGCCAGCAGTGCACAGGGAATTCCTAACTATGGCTACACCTTC | CASSAQGIPNYGYTF | - | - | TRBJ1-2 | TRBV6-4
TGTGCCAGCAGTGAATCGGGGGGGGCCAGACTCTACGAGCAGTACTTC | CASSESGGARLYEQYF | TRBD2 | - | TRBJ2-7 | TRBV25-1
TGCGCCAGCAGCCCCCCCCTCGGGGGGGTAACTGAAGCTTTCTTT | CASSPPLGGVTEAFF | - | - | TRBJ1-1 | TRBV5-1
TGTGCCAGCAGCTTATCGACTACTAGCGGGGGCACCTACGAGCAGTACTTC | CASSLSTTSGGTYEQYF | TRBD2 | - | TRBJ2-7 | TRBV7-3
TGTGCCAGCAGTTCCCGACTCGGGCAGGGACAAGAGACCCAGTACTTC | CASSSRLGQGQETQYF | - | - | TRBJ2-5 | TRBV6-5
TGCGCCAGCAGCCAAGAAGTTCGCACTGAAGCTTTCTTT | CASSQEVRTEAFF | - | - | TRBJ1-1 | TRBV4-3
TGTGCCATCAGTGAGTCGAACCCCGGACAGGCCTATGGCTACACCTTC | CAISESNPGQAYGYTF | TRBD1 | - | TRBJ1-2 | TRBV10-3